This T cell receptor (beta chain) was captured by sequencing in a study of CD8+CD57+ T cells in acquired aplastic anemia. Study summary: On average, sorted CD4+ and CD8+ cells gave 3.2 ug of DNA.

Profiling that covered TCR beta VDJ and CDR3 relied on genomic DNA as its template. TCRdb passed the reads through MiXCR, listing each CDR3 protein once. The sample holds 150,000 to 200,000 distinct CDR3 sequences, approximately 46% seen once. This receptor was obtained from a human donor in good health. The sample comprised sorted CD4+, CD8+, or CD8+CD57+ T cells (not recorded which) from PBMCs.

The CDR3 is CSASPLRDIQETQYF. CDR3 DNA: TGCAGTGCTAGTCCCCTAAGGGATATCCAAGAGACCCAGTACTTC. The chain links TRBV20-1 to TRBJ2-5, with D unclear. This CDR3 contains 15 residues. Trimming removed 3 bases at V and 1 base at J, with 15 bases between. Looked up from germline, CDR1 is DFQATT and CDR2 is SNEGSKA (reference sequence).